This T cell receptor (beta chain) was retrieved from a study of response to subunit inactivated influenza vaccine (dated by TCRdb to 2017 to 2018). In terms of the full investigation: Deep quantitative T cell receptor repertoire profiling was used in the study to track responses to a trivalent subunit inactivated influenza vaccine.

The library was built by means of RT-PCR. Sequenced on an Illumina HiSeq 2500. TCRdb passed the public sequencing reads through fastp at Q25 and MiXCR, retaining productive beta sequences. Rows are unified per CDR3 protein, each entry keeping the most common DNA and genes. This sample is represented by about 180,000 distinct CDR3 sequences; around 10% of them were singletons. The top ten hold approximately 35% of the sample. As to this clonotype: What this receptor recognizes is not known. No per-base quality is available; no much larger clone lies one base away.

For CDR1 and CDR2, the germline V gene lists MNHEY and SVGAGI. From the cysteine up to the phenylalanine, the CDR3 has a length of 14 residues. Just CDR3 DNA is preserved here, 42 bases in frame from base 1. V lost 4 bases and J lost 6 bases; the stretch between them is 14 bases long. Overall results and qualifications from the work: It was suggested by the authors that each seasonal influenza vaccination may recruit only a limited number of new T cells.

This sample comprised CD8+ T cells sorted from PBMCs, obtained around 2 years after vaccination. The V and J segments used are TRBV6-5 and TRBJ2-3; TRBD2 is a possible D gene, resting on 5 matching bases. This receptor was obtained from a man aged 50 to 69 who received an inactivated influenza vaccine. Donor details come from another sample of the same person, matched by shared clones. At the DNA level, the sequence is TGTGCCAGCAGTTCTCCCTCGCGGGCGGATACGCAGTATTTT. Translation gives CASSSPSRADTQYF.